This TCR beta chain appears in the sequencing data of a study of graft-versus-host responses after intestinal transplantation. Study-level findings and limits: GvH clones were identified in recipient marrow, with some first appearing in ileum or blood. Allografts of patients with graft-donor T cell macrochimerism showed high graft-versus-host to host-versus-graft clone ratios.

Assay: immunoSEQ multiplex PCR; the TCRdb copy retains only in-frame clones and omits some. Of about 120,000 clones in the sample, more than 80% were seen once. As regards this clone: Its antigen is undetermined.

The sequence was obtained from a human donor who was the organ donor for an intestinal transplant. The starting material was unstimulated CD4+ T cells sorted from spleen or lymph node cells, obtained before transplant.

This chain's CDR3 is CAWRQAGRNTEAFF. CDR3 coding DNA: TGTGCCTGGAGACAGGCGGGGCGAAACACTGAAGCTTTCTTT. The chain recombines TRBV30 with TRBJ1-1, with D possibly being TRBD1 (5 bases). The V end lost 3 bases, the J end lost 2 bases, and 13 bases lay between the germline ends. There are 14 residues in the CDR3. CDR1 GTSNPN and CDR2 SVGIG come from the germline V gene (reference sequence).